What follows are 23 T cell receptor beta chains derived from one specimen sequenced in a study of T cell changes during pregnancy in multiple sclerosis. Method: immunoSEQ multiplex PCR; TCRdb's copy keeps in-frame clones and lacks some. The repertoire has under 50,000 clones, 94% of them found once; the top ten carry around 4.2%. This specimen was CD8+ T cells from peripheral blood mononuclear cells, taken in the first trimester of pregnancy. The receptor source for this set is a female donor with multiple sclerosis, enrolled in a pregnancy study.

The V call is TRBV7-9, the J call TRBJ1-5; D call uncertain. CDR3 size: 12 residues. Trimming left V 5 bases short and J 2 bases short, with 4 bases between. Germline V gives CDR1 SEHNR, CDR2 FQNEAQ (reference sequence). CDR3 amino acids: CASSPGNQPQHF. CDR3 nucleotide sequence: TGTGCCAGCAGCCCAGGCAATCAGCCCCAGCATTTT.

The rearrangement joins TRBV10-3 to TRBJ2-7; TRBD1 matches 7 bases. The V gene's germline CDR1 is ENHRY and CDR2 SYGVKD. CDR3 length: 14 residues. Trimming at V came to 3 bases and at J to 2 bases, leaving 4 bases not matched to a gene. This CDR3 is CAISEGQAAYEQYF. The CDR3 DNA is TGTGCCATCAGTGAAGGACAGGCCGCCTACGAGCAGTACTTC.

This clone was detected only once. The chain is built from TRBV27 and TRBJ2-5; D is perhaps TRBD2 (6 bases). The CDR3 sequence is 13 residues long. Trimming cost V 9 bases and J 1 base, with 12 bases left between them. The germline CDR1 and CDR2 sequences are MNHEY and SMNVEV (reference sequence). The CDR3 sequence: CARIPGLQETQYF. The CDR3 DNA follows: TGTGCCAGAATCCCGGGACTCCAAGAGACCCAGTACTTC.

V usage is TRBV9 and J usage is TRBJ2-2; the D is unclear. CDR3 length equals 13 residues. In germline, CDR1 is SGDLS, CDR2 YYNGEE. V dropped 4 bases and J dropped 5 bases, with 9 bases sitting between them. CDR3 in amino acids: CASSPPRTGELFF. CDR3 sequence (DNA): TGTGCCAGCAGCCCCCCGAGGACCGGGGAGCTGTTTTTT. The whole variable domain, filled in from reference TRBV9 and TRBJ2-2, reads DSGVTQTPKHLITATGQRVTLRCSPRSGDLSVYWYQQSLDQGLQFLIQYYNGEERAKGNILERFSAQQFPDLHSELNLSSLELGDSALYFCASSPPRTGELFFGEGSRLTVL.

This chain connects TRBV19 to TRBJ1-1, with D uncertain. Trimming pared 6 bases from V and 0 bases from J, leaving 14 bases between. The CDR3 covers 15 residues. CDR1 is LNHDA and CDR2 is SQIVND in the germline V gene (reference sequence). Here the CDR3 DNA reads TGTGCCAGTAGACAGTCAGTTTTTATGAACACTGAAGCTTTCTTT. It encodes CASRQSVFMNTEAFF.

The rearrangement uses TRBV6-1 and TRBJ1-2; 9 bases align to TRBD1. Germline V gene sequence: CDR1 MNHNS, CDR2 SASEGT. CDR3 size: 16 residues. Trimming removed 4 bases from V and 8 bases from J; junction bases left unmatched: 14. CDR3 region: CASSGDREGRMRGYTF. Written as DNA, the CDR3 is TGTGCCAGCAGTGGGGACAGGGAAGGACGTATGCGAGGCTACACCTTC.

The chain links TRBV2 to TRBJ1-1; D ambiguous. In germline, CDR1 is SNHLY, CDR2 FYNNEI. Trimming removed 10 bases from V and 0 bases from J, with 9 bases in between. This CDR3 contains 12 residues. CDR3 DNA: TGTGCCAATCTGCGGGTGAACACTGAAGCTTTCTTT. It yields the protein CANLRVNTEAFF.

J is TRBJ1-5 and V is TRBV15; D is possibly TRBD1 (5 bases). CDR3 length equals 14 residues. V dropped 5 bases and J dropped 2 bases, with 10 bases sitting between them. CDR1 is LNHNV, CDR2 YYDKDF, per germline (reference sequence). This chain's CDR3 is CATSAGIGNQPQHF. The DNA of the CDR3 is TGTGCCACCAGCGCAGGGATAGGCAATCAGCCCCAGCATTTT.

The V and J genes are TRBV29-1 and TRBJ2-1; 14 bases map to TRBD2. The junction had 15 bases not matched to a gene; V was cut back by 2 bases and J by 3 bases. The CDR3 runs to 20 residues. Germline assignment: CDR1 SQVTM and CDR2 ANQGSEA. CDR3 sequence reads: CSVEPPRGLAGVRYYNEQFF. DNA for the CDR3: TGCAGCGTTGAACCTCCGAGGGGACTAGCGGGAGTTAGGTACTACAATGAGCAGTTCTTC.

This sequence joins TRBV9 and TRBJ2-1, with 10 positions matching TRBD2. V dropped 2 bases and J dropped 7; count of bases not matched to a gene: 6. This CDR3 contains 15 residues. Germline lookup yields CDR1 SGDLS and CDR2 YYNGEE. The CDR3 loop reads CASSVGTSALNEQFF. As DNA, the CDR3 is TGTGCCAGCAGCGTGGGGACTAGCGCATTGAATGAGCAGTTCTTC.

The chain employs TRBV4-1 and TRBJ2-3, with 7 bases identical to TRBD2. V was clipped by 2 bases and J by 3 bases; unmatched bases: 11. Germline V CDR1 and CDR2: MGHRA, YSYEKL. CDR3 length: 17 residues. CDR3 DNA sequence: TGCGCCAGCAGCCAAAGAGACGGCGGGGGAGGGACAGATACGCAGTATTTT. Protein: CASSQRDGGGGTDTQYF.

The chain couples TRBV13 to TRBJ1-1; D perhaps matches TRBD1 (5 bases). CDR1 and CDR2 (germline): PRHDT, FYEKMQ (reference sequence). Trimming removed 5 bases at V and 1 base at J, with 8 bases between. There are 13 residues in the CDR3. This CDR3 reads CASSQTGNTEAFF. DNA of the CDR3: TGTGCCAGCAGCCAAACAGGGAACACTGAAGCTTTCTTT.

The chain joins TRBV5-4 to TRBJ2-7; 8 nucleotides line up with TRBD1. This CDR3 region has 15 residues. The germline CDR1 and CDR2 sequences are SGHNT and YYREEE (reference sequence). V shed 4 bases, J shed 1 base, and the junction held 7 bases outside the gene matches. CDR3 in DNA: TGTGCCAGCAGCCCGATCGACAGGGGTTCCTACGAGCAGTACTTC. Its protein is CASSPIDRGSYEQYF.

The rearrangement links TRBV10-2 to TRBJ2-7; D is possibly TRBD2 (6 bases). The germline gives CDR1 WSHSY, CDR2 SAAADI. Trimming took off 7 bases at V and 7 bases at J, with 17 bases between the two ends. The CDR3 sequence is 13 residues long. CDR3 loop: CASIRDWREEQYF. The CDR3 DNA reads TGCGCCAGCATTCGGGACTGGCGGGAAGAGCAGTACTTC.

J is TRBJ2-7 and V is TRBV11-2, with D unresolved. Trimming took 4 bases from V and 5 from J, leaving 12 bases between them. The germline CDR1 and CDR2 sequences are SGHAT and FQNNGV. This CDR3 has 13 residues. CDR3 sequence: CASSSFASHEQYF. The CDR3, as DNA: TGTGCCAGCAGCTCCTTTGCGAGTCACGAGCAGTACTTC.

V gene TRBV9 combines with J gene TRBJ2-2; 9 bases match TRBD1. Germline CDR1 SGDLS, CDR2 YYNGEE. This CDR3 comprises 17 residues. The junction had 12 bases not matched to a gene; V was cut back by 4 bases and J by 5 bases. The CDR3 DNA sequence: TGTGCCAGCAGCACCCCCCCCCGGGACAGGGAAACCGGGGAGCTGTTTTTT. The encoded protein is CASSTPPRDRETGELFF. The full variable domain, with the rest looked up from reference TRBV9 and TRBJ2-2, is DSGVTQTPKHLITATGQRVTLRCSPRSGDLSVYWYQQSLDQGLQFLIQYYNGEERAKGNILERFSAQQFPDLHSELNLSSLELGDSALYFCASSTPPRDRETGELFFGEGSRLTVL.

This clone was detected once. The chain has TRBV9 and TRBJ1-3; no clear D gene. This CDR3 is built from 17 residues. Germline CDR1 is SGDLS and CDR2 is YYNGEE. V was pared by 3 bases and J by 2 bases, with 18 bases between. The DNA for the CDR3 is TGTGCCAGCAGCGCAGCGGGCCCCCTCCAAACTGGAAACACCATATATTTT. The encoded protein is CASSAAGPLQTGNTIYF.

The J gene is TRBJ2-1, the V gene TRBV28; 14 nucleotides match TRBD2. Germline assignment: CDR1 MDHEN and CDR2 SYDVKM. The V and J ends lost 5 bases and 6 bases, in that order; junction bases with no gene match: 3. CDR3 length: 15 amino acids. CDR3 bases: TGTGCCAGCAGTCGAGGACTAGCGGGGGGCAATGAGCAGTTCTTC. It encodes CASSRGLAGGNEQFF.

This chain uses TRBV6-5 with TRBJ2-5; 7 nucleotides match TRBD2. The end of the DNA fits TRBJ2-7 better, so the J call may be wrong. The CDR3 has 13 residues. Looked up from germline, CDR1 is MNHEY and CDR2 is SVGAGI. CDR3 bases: TGTGCCAGCAGTTCATGGGGGGGGGACGAGCAGTACTTC. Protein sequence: CASSSWGGDEQYF.

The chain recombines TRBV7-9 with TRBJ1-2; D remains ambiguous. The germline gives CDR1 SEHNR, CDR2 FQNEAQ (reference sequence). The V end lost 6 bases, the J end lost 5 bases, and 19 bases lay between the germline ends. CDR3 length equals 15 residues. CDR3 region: CASRRGSPPRYGYTF. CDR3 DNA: TGTGCCAGCAGGCGAGGGAGCCCGCCTCGGTATGGCTACACCTTC.

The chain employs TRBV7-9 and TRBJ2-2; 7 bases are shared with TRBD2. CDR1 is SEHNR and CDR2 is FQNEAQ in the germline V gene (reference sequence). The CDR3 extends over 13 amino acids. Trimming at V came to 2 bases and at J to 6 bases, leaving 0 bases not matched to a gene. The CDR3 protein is CASSLLAAGELFF. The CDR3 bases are TGTGCCAGCAGCTTACTAGCGGCCGGGGAGCTGTTTTTT.

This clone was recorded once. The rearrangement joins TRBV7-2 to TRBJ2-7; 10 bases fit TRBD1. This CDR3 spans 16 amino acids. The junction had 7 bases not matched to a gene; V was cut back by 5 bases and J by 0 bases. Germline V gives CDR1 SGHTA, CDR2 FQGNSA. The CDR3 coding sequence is TGTGCCAGCAGCCCCAGGGACAGGGGTTCCTCCTACGAGCAGTACTTC. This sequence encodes CASSPRDRGSSYEQYF.

Written as DNA, the CDR3 is TGTGCCAGCAGCGTTTCAGGGGTCTCCGAGCAGTACTTC. Protein: CASSVSGVSEQYF. The chain joins TRBV9 to TRBJ2-7; tentatively, D is TRBD1 (6 bases). Germline V gene lookup returns CDR1 SGDLS and CDR2 YYNGEE. The CDR3 extends over 13 amino acids. Trimming shortened V by 2 bases and J by 6 bases, and 12 bases separated the two germline ends. The full variable domain, in which reference TRBV9 and TRBJ2-7 provide the parts outside the CDR3, is DSGVTQTPKHLITATGQRVTLRCSPRSGDLSVYWYQQSLDQGLQFLIQYYNGEERAKGNILERFSAQQFPDLHSELNLSSLELGDSALYFCASSVSGVSEQYFGPGTRLTVT.